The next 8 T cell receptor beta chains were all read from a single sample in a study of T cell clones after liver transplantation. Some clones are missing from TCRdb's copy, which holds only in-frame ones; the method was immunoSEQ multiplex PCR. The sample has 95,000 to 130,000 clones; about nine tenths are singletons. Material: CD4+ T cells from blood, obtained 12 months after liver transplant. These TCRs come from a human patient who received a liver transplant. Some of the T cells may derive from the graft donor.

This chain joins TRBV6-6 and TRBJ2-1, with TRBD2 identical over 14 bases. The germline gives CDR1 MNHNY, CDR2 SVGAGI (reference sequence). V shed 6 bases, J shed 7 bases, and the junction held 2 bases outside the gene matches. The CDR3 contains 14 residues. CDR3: CASRGLAGENEQFF. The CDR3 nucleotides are TGTGCCAGCAGGGGACTAGCGGGAGAAAATGAGCAGTTCTTC.

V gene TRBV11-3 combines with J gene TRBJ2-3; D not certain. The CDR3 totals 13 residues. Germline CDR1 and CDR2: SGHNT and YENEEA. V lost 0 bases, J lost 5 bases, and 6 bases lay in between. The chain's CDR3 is CASSLDLRDTQYF. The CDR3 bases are TGTGCCAGCAGCTTAGATCTCCGAGATACGCAGTATTTT.

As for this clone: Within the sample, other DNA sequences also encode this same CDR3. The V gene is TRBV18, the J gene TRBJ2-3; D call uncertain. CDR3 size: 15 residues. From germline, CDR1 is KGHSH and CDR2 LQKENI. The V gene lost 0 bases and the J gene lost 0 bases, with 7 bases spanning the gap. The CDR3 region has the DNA TGTGCCAGCTCACCACCGATACAGAGCACAGATACGCAGTATTTT. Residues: CASSPPIQSTDTQYF.

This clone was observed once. The CDR3 nucleotides read TGTGCCAGCAGCCCAGCGGACTGGCCCAGCCCCTCCTACGAGCAGTACTTC. Protein product: CASSPADWPSPSYEQYF. This chain connects TRBV13 to TRBJ2-7, with TRBD2 as a possible D gene (5 bases). V lost 5 bases, J lost 0 bases, and 20 bases lay in between. Germline CDR1 reads PRHDT; CDR2 reads FYEKMQ (reference sequence). The length of the CDR3 is 17 residues.

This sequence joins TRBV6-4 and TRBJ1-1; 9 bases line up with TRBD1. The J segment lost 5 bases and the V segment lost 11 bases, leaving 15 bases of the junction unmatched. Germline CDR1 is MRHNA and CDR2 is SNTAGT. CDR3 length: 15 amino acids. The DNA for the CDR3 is TGTGCCGCACTGTGGGACAGGGAGCGAGGTACTGAAGCTTTCTTT. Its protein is CAALWDRERGTEAFF.

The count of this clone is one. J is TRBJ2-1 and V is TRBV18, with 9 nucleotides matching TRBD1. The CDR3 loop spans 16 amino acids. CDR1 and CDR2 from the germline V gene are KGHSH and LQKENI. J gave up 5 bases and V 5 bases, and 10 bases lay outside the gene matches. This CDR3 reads CASSRRQGETHNEQFF. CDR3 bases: TGTGCCAGCTCAAGGAGACAGGGGGAGACACACAATGAGCAGTTCTTC.

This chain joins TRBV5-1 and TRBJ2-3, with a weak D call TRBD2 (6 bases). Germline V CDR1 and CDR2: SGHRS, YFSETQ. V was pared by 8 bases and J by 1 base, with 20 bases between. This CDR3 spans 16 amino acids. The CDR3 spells CASSSGDLSGTDTQYF. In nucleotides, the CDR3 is TGCGCCAGTTCGTCGGGGGATTTAAGTGGCACAGATACGCAGTATTTT.

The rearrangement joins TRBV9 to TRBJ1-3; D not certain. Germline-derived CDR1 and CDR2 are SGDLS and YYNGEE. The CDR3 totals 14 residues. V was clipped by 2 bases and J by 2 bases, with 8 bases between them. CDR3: CASSVGGTGNTIYF. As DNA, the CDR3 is TGTGCCAGCAGCGTGGGAGGGACTGGAAACACCATATATTTT.